This TCR beta chain is drawn from a study of cytomegalovirus exposure and HLA in healthy donors. Regarding the study as a whole: Indistinguishability led to the exclusion of some V segments, TRBV6-2 and TRBV6-3 included. When analyzed later, a missense DCLRE1C variant was found to be linked to TCR beta V- and J-gene trimming. Later work found most CMV-associated TCR beta chains apparently HLA-restricted. A later analysis linked around 15,000 TCR beta sequences to HLA alleles at 0.05 false discovery rate.

This clone was seen a handful of times. Its antigen is as yet unknown. The primer mix had 60 Vbeta and 13 Jbeta primers. Clones were read by immunoSEQ multiplex PCR, and TCRdb kept only the in-frame ones, dropping some. Of about 170,000 clones listed, roughly 80% are singletons. The V gene lost 4 bases and the J gene lost 0 bases, with 10 bases spanning the gap. This CDR3 region has 16 residues. The germline CDR1 and CDR2 sequences are SGHDN and FVKESK. This TCR derives from a female donor in good health and CMV-seronegative. Sequencing was carried out using PBMCs. This chain links TRBV14 with TRBJ2-6, with D perhaps TRBD1 (5 bases). The CDR3 is CASSPPGISGANVLTF. CDR3 coding DNA: TGTGCCAGCAGCCCTCCAGGGATCTCTGGGGCCAACGTCCTGACTTTC.